Given below is one T cell receptor (beta chain) in context. Its antigen remains unknown. These data belong to a study of post-analysis software for immune sequencing data. The wider study: As for disease course, relapsing-remitting, secondary progressive and progressive-relapsing multiple sclerosis were all included. The study's findings and limits: A significant reduction in normalized Chao1 diversity was observed in multiple sclerosis patients versus controls. Five TRBV segments were significantly more frequent in patients than in controls. TRBV5-6, TRBV5-1 and TRBV20-1 were among these segments. By F measure, samples from a shared preparation batch strongly co-clustered.

Trimming pared 0 bases from V and 6 bases from J, leaving 15 bases between. The CDR3 is made up of 15 amino acids. Germline V CDR1 and CDR2: SGHRS, YFSETQ. TCR beta cDNA libraries had unique molecular identifiers. Each CDR3 protein gets one entry after TCRdb re-called the PCR reads with MiXCR. In the table there are roughly 650,000 distinct CDR3 sequences, 55% to 60% of which are singletons. This clonotype originated in a girl aged 2-15 years with multiple sclerosis. The specimen was blood. The chain has TRBV5-1 and TRBJ1-1; D gene ambiguous. CDR3 sequence: CASSLDTTALPEAFF. The CDR3 DNA reads as TGCGCCAGCAGCTTGGACACCACAGCCTTACCTGAAGCTTTCTTT.